This T cell receptor (beta chain) derives from a study of CD8 T cells in Susac syndrome. The authors reverse transcribed roughly 0.5 to 1 ug RNA with random hexamers. MiXCR was run by TCRdb on the immunoSEQ multiplex PCR reads, yielding one entry per CDR3 protein. The sample lists more than 250,000 distinct CDR3 sequences, about 90% occurring once. The clonotype comes from a human donor with multiple sclerosis. Sequenced sample: CD4+ T cells from PBMCs.

CDR3 amino acids: CASSQDRGSTDTQYF. As DNA, the CDR3 is TGCGCCAGCAGCCAAGATCGGGGGAGCACAGATACGCAGTATTTT. This rearrangement joins TRBV4-1 to TRBJ2-3; TRBD2 is a possible D gene (6 bases). CDR3 size: 15 residues. Looked up from germline, CDR1 is MGHRA and CDR2 is YSYEKL. V was pared by 0 bases and J by 0 bases, with 7 bases between.